Sequencing of this T cell receptor (beta chain) was carried out in a study of OX40 agonist ivuxolimab in advanced cancers. Germline CDR1 is SGHTS and CDR2 is YDEGEE. Losses at the gene ends were 0 bases for V and 1 base for J; bases not matched to a gene: 1. The CDR3 length is 15 residues. Produced via immunoSEQ multiplex PCR; TCRdb's table is partial and in-frame only. The table includes about 65,000 clones, 80% to 90% detected once. The TCR sequence derives from an adult with an advanced solid tumor such as melanoma, head and neck, liver or kidney cancer. Sequencing used CD4+ or CD8+ T cells sorted from blood, obtained in a trial of the OX40 agonist ivuxolimab. The chain joins TRBV5-8 to TRBJ2-3, with TRBD1 identical over 8 bases. CDR3 protein: CASSLATGGTDTQYF. The CDR3 DNA reads as TGTGCCAGCAGCTTGGCGACAGGGGGCACAGATACGCAGTATTTT. The variable domain in full, completed from reference TRBV5-8 and TRBJ2-3, reads EAGVTQSPTHLIKTRGQQATLRCSPISGHTSVYWYQQALGLGLQFLLWYDEGEERNRGNFPPRFSGRQFPNYSSELNVNALELEDSALYLCASSLATGGTDTQYFGPGTRLTVL.